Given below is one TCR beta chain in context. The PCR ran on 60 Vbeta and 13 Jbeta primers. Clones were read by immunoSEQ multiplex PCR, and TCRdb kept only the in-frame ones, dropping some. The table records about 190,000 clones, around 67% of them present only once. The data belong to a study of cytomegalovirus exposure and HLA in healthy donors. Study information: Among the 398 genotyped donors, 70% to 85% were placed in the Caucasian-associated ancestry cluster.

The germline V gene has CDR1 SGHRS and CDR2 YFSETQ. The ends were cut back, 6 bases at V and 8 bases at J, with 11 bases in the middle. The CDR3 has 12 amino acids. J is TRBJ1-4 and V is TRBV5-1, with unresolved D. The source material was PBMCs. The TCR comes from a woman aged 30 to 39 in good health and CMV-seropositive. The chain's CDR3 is CASTTPGEKLFF. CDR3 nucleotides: TGCGCCAGCACCACCCCGGGGGAAAAACTGTTTTTT.